This T cell receptor (beta chain) was found in a study of T cell repertoires in cytomegalovirus infection. TCRdb redid the calling of the reads with MiXCR, one entry per CDR3 protein. This table has some 220,000 distinct CDR3 sequences, less than 50% appearing once. This clonotype was counted a few times. Its target is not known. The CDR3 is 13 residues long. V was trimmed by 5 bases and J by 3 bases, leaving 8 bases between them. The sequence came from a human donor in good health (CMV status not recorded). Some clones in this sample may be carry-over from other donors' samples. Sequencing was performed on CD8+ T cells from cultured PBMCs, taken from culture after CMV antigen stimulation. The chain combines TRBV12-3 or TRBV12-4 with TRBJ1-5; no clear D. This chain's CDR3 is CASSPQINQPQHF. The DNA of the CDR3 is TGTGCCAGCAGTCCGCAGATCAATCAGCCCCAGCATTTT.